Listed below are T cell receptor beta chains from one sample, sequenced in a study of blood T cells in healthy people across ages. TCRdb reanalysed the 5' RACE reads using MiXCR and keeps one entry per CDR3 protein. This sample has about 1.6 million distinct CDR3 sequences, with about 35% found just once. Sequenced sample: blood. The receptor set was obtained from a woman aged 25 to 39 in good health. Each CDR3 is given with its conserved first and last residue. The order of the fields is D gene, V gene, clone size, J gene, CDR3 DNA, CDR3 protein. A D gene is named only where the DNA matches it firmly. Clone size is stated in some rows and not others, as once, few, many or a class when expanded.

d_gene: TRBD2; v_gene: TRBV10-3; abundance: few; j_gene: TRBJ2-5; CDR3nt: TGTGCCATCAGCGGGAGGGGCGGTGAGACCCAGTACTTC; CDR3aa: CAISGRGGETQYF
d_gene: NA; v_gene: TRBV5-1; abundance: NA; j_gene: TRBJ2-7; CDR3nt: TGCGCCAGCAGCTCAGTCACAGGCTACGAGCAGTACTTC; CDR3aa: CASSSVTGYEQYF
d_gene: NA; v_gene: TRBV27; abundance: NA; j_gene: TRBJ2-7; CDR3nt: TGTGCCAGCAGTCCCCGAGGCAGCGGGGAGCAGTACTTC; CDR3aa: CASSPRGSGEQYF
d_gene: TRBD2; v_gene: TRBV3-1; abundance: once; j_gene: TRBJ2-7; CDR3nt: TGTGCCTGCAGCCCAGTAGCGGGATCCTACGAGCAGTACTTC; CDR3aa: CACSPVAGSYEQYF
d_gene: TRBD2; v_gene: TRBV28; abundance: NA; j_gene: TRBJ2-7; CDR3nt: TGTGCCAGCAGTCGAGGGACTAGCGGGACCTTGGGCGAGCAGTACTTC; CDR3aa: CASSRGTSGTLGEQYF
d_gene: TRBD1; v_gene: TRBV7-9; abundance: few; j_gene: TRBJ1-1; CDR3nt: TGTGCCAGCAGCAAGGACAGGGAAGGGCAGGAAGCTTTCTTT; CDR3aa: CASSKDREGQEAFF
d_gene: TRBD2; v_gene: TRBV5-1; abundance: NA; j_gene: TRBJ2-1; CDR3nt: TGCGCCAGCAGCTTGGTAGCGGGAGGGGGTGAGCAGTTCTTC; CDR3aa: CASSLVAGGGEQFF
d_gene: NA; v_gene: TRBV6-2/TRBV6-3; abundance: few; j_gene: TRBJ2-3; CDR3nt: TGTGCCAGCAGTTCCAGGGCCACAGATACGCAGTATTTT; CDR3aa: CASSSRATDTQYF
d_gene: NA; v_gene: TRBV15; abundance: NA; j_gene: TRBJ2-1; CDR3nt: TGTGCCACCAGCAGAGATCGGGCACCTATGAACAATGAGCAGTTCTTC; CDR3aa: CATSRDRAPMNNEQFF
d_gene: TRBD2; v_gene: TRBV20-1; abundance: few; j_gene: TRBJ2-3; CDR3nt: TGCAGTGTCCACCAGGCGGGGGAGAGCACAGATACGCAGTATTTT; CDR3aa: CSVHQAGESTDTQYF
d_gene: TRBD2; v_gene: TRBV2; abundance: NA; j_gene: TRBJ2-7; CDR3nt: TGTGCCAGCAGTGGGGGACTAGAGAGCCCCGAGCAGTACTTC; CDR3aa: CASSGGLESPEQYF
d_gene: NA; v_gene: TRBV4-1; abundance: NA; j_gene: TRBJ2-7; CDR3nt: TGCGCCAGCAGCCAAGTTTTTCGGTCCTACGAGCAGTACTTC; CDR3aa: CASSQVFRSYEQYF
d_gene: NA; v_gene: TRBV12-3/TRBV12-4; abundance: NA; j_gene: TRBJ2-5; CDR3nt: TGTGCCAGCAGTCTATTTCCCAGGTGGGAGACCCAGTACTTC; CDR3aa: CASSLFPRWETQYF
d_gene: TRBD2; v_gene: TRBV7-3; abundance: NA; j_gene: TRBJ2-3; CDR3nt: TGTGCCAGCAGCCCCGGAGGGTGGCGGGGGAGCACAGATACGCAGTATTTT; CDR3aa: CASSPGGWRGSTDTQYF
d_gene: TRBD2; v_gene: TRBV27; abundance: few; j_gene: TRBJ2-7; CDR3nt: TGTGCCAGCAGTTTGACTAGCGGGAGTTCCGAGCAGTACTTC; CDR3aa: CASSLTSGSSEQYF
d_gene: NA; v_gene: TRBV3-1; abundance: few; j_gene: TRBJ2-1; CDR3nt: TGTGCCAGCAGCCAATTAAAGGTCGGCAATGAGCAGTTCTTC; CDR3aa: CASSQLKVGNEQFF
d_gene: TRBD2; v_gene: TRBV20-1; abundance: NA; j_gene: TRBJ2-1; CDR3nt: TGCAGTGCGACAGTGGAGACTAGCCTCGGCAATGAGCAGTTCTTC; CDR3aa: CSATVETSLGNEQFF
d_gene: TRBD2; v_gene: TRBV5-1; abundance: NA; j_gene: TRBJ2-5; CDR3nt: TGCGCCAGTAACAAACTAGCGGGGGGCCAAGAGACCCAGTACTTC; CDR3aa: CASNKLAGGQETQYF
d_gene: NA; v_gene: TRBV11-2; abundance: NA; j_gene: TRBJ2-7; CDR3nt: TGTGCCAGCAGCCCCCTTTCGGGACTCTACGAGCAGTACTTC; CDR3aa: CASSPLSGLYEQYF
d_gene: NA; v_gene: TRBV9; abundance: few; j_gene: TRBJ1-1; CDR3nt: TGTGCCAGCAGCATTCTCGTGGGCGGTGAAGCTTTCTTT; CDR3aa: CASSILVGGEAFF
d_gene: TRBD2; v_gene: TRBV20-1; abundance: NA; j_gene: TRBJ2-7; CDR3nt: TGCAGTGCTAGAGCGGGCGGGGGTACCTACGAGCAGTACTTC; CDR3aa: CSARAGGGTYEQYF
d_gene: NA; v_gene: TRBV4-1; abundance: few; j_gene: TRBJ2-1; CDR3nt: TGCGCCAGCAGCCAAGGGGTCGGGCGAAACAATGAGCAGTTCTTC; CDR3aa: CASSQGVGRNNEQFF
d_gene: NA; v_gene: TRBV6-1; abundance: NA; j_gene: TRBJ2-5; CDR3nt: TGTGCCAGCAATGTGCGTGGAGAGACCCAGTACTTC; CDR3aa: CASNVRGETQYF
d_gene: TRBD1; v_gene: TRBV3-1; abundance: NA; j_gene: TRBJ2-5; CDR3nt: TGTGCCAGCAGCCCCCGGGACAGGACGTTGGAGACCCAGTACTTC; CDR3aa: CASSPRDRTLETQYF
d_gene: NA; v_gene: TRBV20-1; abundance: NA; j_gene: TRBJ2-3; CDR3nt: TGCAGTGCTAGAGCCCCGACTAGCACAGATACGCAGTATTTT; CDR3aa: CSARAPTSTDTQYF
d_gene: NA; v_gene: TRBV11-2; abundance: NA; j_gene: TRBJ1-5; CDR3nt: TGTGCCAGCAGCTTAGATCTGGGGACGGGGCCCCAGCATTTT; CDR3aa: CASSLDLGTGPQHF
d_gene: TRBD1; v_gene: TRBV20-1; abundance: few; j_gene: TRBJ1-4; CDR3nt: TGCAGTGCTAAAGGACAGGGGACAACTAATGAAAAACTGTTTTTT; CDR3aa: CSAKGQGTTNEKLFF
d_gene: TRBD2; v_gene: TRBV4-1; abundance: few; j_gene: TRBJ2-4; CDR3nt: TGCGCCAGCAGCCAACCCCTAGCGGGAGCGGCCAAAAACATTCAGTACTTC; CDR3aa: CASSQPLAGAAKNIQYF
d_gene: NA; v_gene: TRBV3-1; abundance: few; j_gene: TRBJ1-6; CDR3nt: TGTGCCAGCAGCCAAAGCCTGAATAATTCACCCCTCCACTTT; CDR3aa: CASSQSLNNSPLHF
d_gene: TRBD2; v_gene: TRBV20-1; abundance: few; j_gene: TRBJ2-4; CDR3nt: TGCAGTGCCACTCCGCCCAGCGGGGGGGCGGCCAAAAACATTCAGTACTTC; CDR3aa: CSATPPSGGAAKNIQYF
d_gene: NA; v_gene: TRBV7-9; abundance: NA; j_gene: TRBJ2-5; CDR3nt: TGTGCCTGCAGCTTACACGGGGGCCAAGAGACCCAGTACTTC; CDR3aa: CACSLHGGQETQYF
d_gene: NA; v_gene: TRBV12-5; abundance: NA; j_gene: TRBJ2-1; CDR3nt: TGTGCTAGTGGTTTGGTACTCGGGCGGGGACTGAATCCAGGCCCCTACAATGAGCAGTTCTTC; CDR3aa: CASGLVLGRGLNPGPYNEQFF
d_gene: NA; v_gene: TRBV6-4; abundance: NA; j_gene: TRBJ1-1; CDR3nt: TGTGCCACACGGGAAACCACAAACACTGAAGCTTTCTTT; CDR3aa: CATRETTNTEAFF
d_gene: NA; v_gene: TRBV12-3/TRBV12-4; abundance: NA; j_gene: TRBJ2-7; CDR3nt: TGTGCCAGCAGTTCCTGGGGGACACAACCACCGTACGAGCAGTACTTC; CDR3aa: CASSSWGTQPPYEQYF
d_gene: NA; v_gene: TRBV15; abundance: NA; j_gene: TRBJ1-1; CDR3nt: TGTGCCACCAGCAGAGTGTCGGATGGTGAAGCTTTCTTT; CDR3aa: CATSRVSDGEAFF
d_gene: TRBD1; v_gene: TRBV9; abundance: NA; j_gene: TRBJ1-1; CDR3nt: TGTGCCAGCAGTCCCCCGGACAGGTTCGATGAGGACACTGAAGCTTTCTTT; CDR3aa: CASSPPDRFDEDTEAFF
d_gene: TRBD2; v_gene: TRBV24-1; abundance: NA; j_gene: TRBJ2-2; CDR3nt: TGTGCCACCAGTGATACGACTAGCGGGCCTAACACCGGGGAGCTATTTTTT; CDR3aa: CATSDTTSGPNTGELFF
d_gene: TRBD2; v_gene: TRBV20-1; abundance: NA; j_gene: TRBJ2-3; CDR3nt: TGCAGTGCTAGATTAGGGCTAGCGGGAGGAAAGGGAAGCACAGATACGCAGTATTTT; CDR3aa: CSARLGLAGGKGSTDTQYF
d_gene: NA; v_gene: TRBV4-1; abundance: many; j_gene: TRBJ2-7; CDR3nt: TGCGCCAGCAGCCAAGAAGGCAGGTCCGGTTACGAGCAGTACTTC; CDR3aa: CASSQEGRSGYEQYF
d_gene: TRBD2; v_gene: TRBV15; abundance: few; j_gene: TRBJ2-3; CDR3nt: TGTGCCACCAGCAGAGTAGCGGGAGGGCTTTCAAATACGCAGTATTTT; CDR3aa: CATSRVAGGLSNTQYF
d_gene: TRBD2; v_gene: TRBV9; abundance: NA; j_gene: TRBJ2-7; CDR3nt: TGTGCCAGCAGCGTAGAAGGCGGGGGGGAAGGCTACGAGCAGTACTTC; CDR3aa: CASSVEGGGEGYEQYF
d_gene: TRBD2; v_gene: TRBV29-1; abundance: many; j_gene: TRBJ2-5; CDR3nt: TGCAGCGTTGCGGGACGGCGGGGGAAAGAGACCCAGTACTTC; CDR3aa: CSVAGRRGKETQYF
d_gene: TRBD1; v_gene: TRBV14; abundance: few; j_gene: TRBJ2-5; CDR3nt: TGTGCCAGCAGTCAACAACAGGGACAGCAAGAGACCCAGTACTTC; CDR3aa: CASSQQQGQQETQYF
d_gene: TRBD2; v_gene: TRBV5-1; abundance: few; j_gene: TRBJ2-5; CDR3nt: TGCGCCAGCAGGAACGAGGTAGCGGGGCAGACCCAGTACTTC; CDR3aa: CASRNEVAGQTQYF
d_gene: NA; v_gene: TRBV4-1; abundance: NA; j_gene: TRBJ2-3; CDR3nt: TGCGCCAGCAGCCAATCTACCGCAGATACGCAGTATTTT; CDR3aa: CASSQSTADTQYF
d_gene: NA; v_gene: TRBV11-2; abundance: NA; j_gene: TRBJ2-3; CDR3nt: TGTGCCAGCAGCGGCCCCGGGTCTCTGAAAGATACGCAGTATTTT; CDR3aa: CASSGPGSLKDTQYF
d_gene: NA; v_gene: TRBV6-1; abundance: few; j_gene: TRBJ1-5; CDR3nt: TGTGCCAGCAGTGAAGGGTTGGGCCAGCCCCAGCATTTT; CDR3aa: CASSEGLGQPQHF
d_gene: NA; v_gene: TRBV27; abundance: few; j_gene: TRBJ2-7; CDR3nt: TGTGCCAGCAGTTTTGGAGGGGCGGCCTACGAGCAGTACTTC; CDR3aa: CASSFGGAAYEQYF
d_gene: TRBD1; v_gene: TRBV5-1; abundance: NA; j_gene: TRBJ2-7; CDR3nt: TGCGCCAGCAGCTTGGAAGGGCTGGGTGGGACAGTTTTTTTGTATCGCGAGCAGTACTTC; CDR3aa: CASSLEGLGGTVFLYREQYF
d_gene: NA; v_gene: TRBV30; abundance: NA; j_gene: TRBJ1-1; CDR3nt: TGTGCCTGGAGTGTAGTCAGAAAGAACACTGAAGCTTTCTTT; CDR3aa: CAWSVVRKNTEAFF
d_gene: NA; v_gene: TRBV14; abundance: NA; j_gene: TRBJ1-2; CDR3nt: TGTGCCAGCAGCCAAAGCAAAACAGGAGATGGCTACACCTTC; CDR3aa: CASSQSKTGDGYTF
d_gene: NA; v_gene: TRBV30; abundance: NA; j_gene: TRBJ1-6; CDR3nt: TGTGCCAGGCAGAGATCATATAATTCACCCCTCCACTTT; CDR3aa: CARQRSYNSPLHF
d_gene: TRBD2; v_gene: TRBV5-1; abundance: NA; j_gene: TRBJ2-1; CDR3nt: TGCGCCAGCAGCCGAAACCAACTAGCGGGGGGCGAGGATGAGCAGTTCTTC; CDR3aa: CASSRNQLAGGEDEQFF
d_gene: TRBD2; v_gene: TRBV5-1; abundance: few; j_gene: TRBJ2-1; CDR3nt: TGCGCCAGCAGCTCGCAGACTAGCGGGCCATACAATGAGCAGTTCTTC; CDR3aa: CASSSQTSGPYNEQFF
d_gene: NA; v_gene: TRBV10-1; abundance: NA; j_gene: TRBJ2-7; CDR3nt: TGCGCCAGCAGCCGGGACTTCCTCGCCGAGCAGTACTTC; CDR3aa: CASSRDFLAEQYF
d_gene: TRBD1; v_gene: TRBV6-1; abundance: NA; j_gene: TRBJ1-2; CDR3nt: TGTGCCAGCAGTGAAGGGGGGACAGGGGGGGCCTATGGCTACACCTTC; CDR3aa: CASSEGGTGGAYGYTF
d_gene: TRBD1; v_gene: TRBV6-2/TRBV6-3; abundance: NA; j_gene: TRBJ2-2; CDR3nt: TGTGCCAGCACTCACACAGGGGTCCCCACCGGGGAGCTGTTTTTT; CDR3aa: CASTHTGVPTGELFF
d_gene: NA; v_gene: TRBV11-2; abundance: NA; j_gene: TRBJ2-3; CDR3nt: TGTGCCAGCAGCTTCCCAGGGTCTCATACGCAGTATTTT; CDR3aa: CASSFPGSHTQYF